This TCR beta chain was documented in a study of T cells in Graves' hyperthyroidism and ophthalmopathy. Study-wide results and caveats: Ophthalmopathy, as predicted by the model, came a median roughly 6.8 months after the prediction.

Trimming took off 2 bases at V and 4 bases at J, with 14 bases between the two ends. From germline, CDR1 is MNHNY and CDR2 SVGAGI (reference sequence). There are 15 residues in the CDR3. Notes on this clonotype: Its antigen is currently unknown.

Every diagnosis used clinical symptoms, serum thyroxine and TRAb, thyroid ultrasound and orbital computed tomography. Researchers amplified the TCR beta CDR3 regions from RNA transcripts. The TCR CDR3 first-round RT-PCR relied on the HTBI primer set. A single record per CDR3 protein comes from TCRdb applying MiXCR to the multiplex PCR reads. The table shows fewer than 650,000 distinct CDR3 sequences, with 40% to 50% occurring only once. This receptor was identified in an adult woman with Graves' disease, either hyperthyroidism or ophthalmopathy (not recorded which). Sequencing was done on a sample of peripheral blood or thyroid tissue (not recorded which). V and J are TRBV6-6 and TRBJ2-5; D remains unclear. In DNA, the CDR3 is TGTGCCAGCAGTTACGATTTTGGGTCCCGAGAGACCCAGTACTTC. It translates to CASSYDFGSRETQYF.